The next 27 T cell receptor beta chains were all read from a single sample in a study of blood T cell repertoires in COVID-19. Only in-frame clones appear in the TCRdb table, and some are missing; sequencing was by immunoSEQ multiplex PCR. The table shows roughly 200,000 clones, with about four fifths occurring only once. The sequenced sample consisted of peripheral blood. The receptors were gathered from a man between 40 and 49 years old with active or convalescent COVID-19.

This chain connects TRBV15 to TRBJ2-5; 10 nucleotides match TRBD1. The CDR3 has 17 amino acids. Trimming took 3 bases from V and 1 from J; bases not matched to a gene: 8. Germline V gene data show CDR1 as LNHNV and CDR2 as YYDKDF (reference sequence). Here the CDR3 reads CATSRPRQGAFQETQYF. CDR3 in DNA: TGTGCCACCAGCAGGCCTCGACAGGGGGCCTTCCAAGAGACCCAGTACTTC.

The chain links TRBV6-6 to TRBJ2-1, with 9 bases lining up with TRBD2. Looked up from germline, CDR1 is MNHNY and CDR2 is SVGAGI (reference sequence). This CDR3 has 15 amino acids. J gave up 10 bases and V 0 bases, and 7 bases lay outside the gene matches. DNA of the CDR3: TGTGCCAGCAGTTACTCCCTGGCGGGAGGGACCGAGCAGTTCTTC. The encoded protein is CASSYSLAGGTEQFF.

The rearrangement uses TRBV24-1 and TRBJ1-1; TRBD1 matches 9 bases. This CDR3 region has 16 residues. CDR1 is KGHDR, CDR2 SFDVKD, per germline. V dropped 4 bases and J dropped 4; count of bases not matched to a gene: 9. CDR3 in DNA: TGTGCCACCAGTGACCCGAGACAGGGGGAGGGCACTGAAGCTTTCTTT. It translates to CATSDPRQGEGTEAFF.

The chain carries TRBV4-1 and TRBJ1-4; D unclear. Germline CDR1 MGHRA, CDR2 YSYEKL. The CDR3 contains 13 residues. Trimming removed 0 bases from V and 6 bases from J, with 5 bases in between. CDR3 DNA: TGCGCCAGCAGCCAAGACGGGTATGAAAAACTGTTTTTT. It encodes CASSQDGYEKLFF.

The chain carries TRBV5-1 and TRBJ1-1; D is possibly TRBD1 (5 bases). Looked up from germline, CDR1 is SGHRS and CDR2 is YFSETQ. V shed 0 bases and J shed 5 bases, with 17 bases lying between them. The CDR3 covers 16 residues. CDR3 nucleotides: TGCGCCAGCAGCTTGGAGCCAGGCAGGGTGGGGACTGAAGCTTTCTTT. It encodes CASSLEPGRVGTEAFF.

The rearrangement links TRBV6-5 to TRBJ1-2, with D possibly matching TRBD1 (6 bases). The CDR3 spans 14 residues. Germline V gene sequence: CDR1 MNHEY, CDR2 SVGAGI. Trimming took 5 bases from V and 8 from J, leaving 18 bases between them. CDR3 DNA: TGTGCCAGCAGTCGCACACAGGGAGGGGAAGGCTACACCTTC. It specifies CASSRTQGGEGYTF.

The J gene is TRBJ1-2, the V gene TRBV13, with D possibly matching TRBD1 (5 bases). Germline V lookup: CDR1 PRHDT, CDR2 FYEKMQ (reference sequence). The CDR3 is made up of 14 amino acids. Trimming shortened V by 6 bases and J by 5 bases, and 16 bases separated the two germline ends. CDR3 amino acids: CASSTRAGRYGYTF. The CDR3 nucleotides read TGTGCCAGCAGTACCCGGGCAGGGCGGTATGGCTACACCTTC. The full variable domain, rest sourced from reference TRBV13 and TRBJ1-2, is AAGVIQSPRHLIKEKRETATLKCYPIPRHDTVYWYQQGPGQDPQFLISFYEKMQSDKGSIPDRFSAQQFSDYHSELNMSSLELGDSALYFCASSTRAGRYGYTFGSGTRLTVV.

This sequence joins TRBV28 and TRBJ2-7; D might be TRBD1 (6 bases). The CDR3 has 12 amino acids. CDR1 and CDR2 (germline): MDHEN, SYDVKM. V lost 7 bases, J lost 6 bases, and 13 bases lay in between. CDR3 sequence: CASMRRGGEQYF. CDR3 nucleotide sequence: TGTGCCAGCATGCGCAGGGGCGGCGAGCAGTACTTC.

V gene TRBV25-1 combines with J gene TRBJ2-1; the match to TRBD1 covers 10 bases. The CDR3 is made up of 14 amino acids. Trimming at V came to 7 bases and at J to 6 bases, leaving 6 bases not matched to a gene. Germline V gene lookup returns CDR1 MGHDK and CDR2 SYGVNS. The CDR3 nucleotides are TGTGCCAGCACGGGACAGGGGTATAGCAATGAGCAGTTCTTC. It is translated as CASTGQGYSNEQFF.

The chain carries TRBV6-2 or TRBV6-3 and TRBJ2-3; the D gene is possibly TRBD2 (5 bases). The germline V gene has CDR1 MNHEY and CDR2 SVGEGT. The V end was cut by 5 bases, the J end by 9 bases, with 12 bases between. CDR3 length equals 12 residues. Here the CDR3 reads CASSTPTRTQYF. CDR3 nucleotides: TGTGCCAGCAGTACACCTACTAGGACGCAGTATTTT.

This chain connects TRBV11-3 to TRBJ2-7, with 8 bases that match TRBD1. From germline, CDR1 is SGHNT and CDR2 YENEEA. The CDR3 covers 16 residues. V lost 6 bases to trimming and J lost 3 bases; unmatched junction nucleotides: 13. CDR3 amino acids: CASSSWGGQGLYEQYF. CDR3 nucleotides: TGTGCCAGCAGTTCCTGGGGCGGACAGGGCCTCTACGAGCAGTACTTC.

With regard to this clone: In the same sample, other DNA sequences code for this CDR3. The chain uses TRBV6-5 and TRBJ1-3; a possible D gene is TRBD1 (6 bases). Germline CDR1 MNHEY, CDR2 SVGAGI. This CDR3 contains 14 residues. V lost 0 bases and J 4 bases, leaving 7 bases between the germline ends. The CDR3 spells CASSYSDRGNTIYF. CDR3 DNA: TGTGCCAGCAGTTACTCGGACAGAGGAAACACCATATATTTT.

The chain joins TRBV28 to TRBJ1-6, with unresolved D. This CDR3 contains 15 residues. Looked up from germline, CDR1 is MDHEN and CDR2 is SYDVKM. V lost 7 bases, J lost 9 bases, and 19 bases lay in between. This CDR3 is CASTLPGGGFSPLHF. The CDR3 region has the DNA TGTGCCAGCACCCTCCCCGGCGGAGGCTTTTCACCCCTCCACTTT.

The chain uses TRBV3-1 (or the pseudogene TRBV3-2) and TRBJ2-7, with D possibly TRBD2 on 6 matching bases. Germline V gene lookup returns CDR1 LGHDT and CDR2 YNNKEL (reference sequence). The CDR3 spans 17 residues. Trimming removed 6 bases from V and 0 bases from J, with 21 bases in between. The CDR3 spells CASSTYTLRGNSYEQYF. CDR3 nucleotide sequence: TGTGCCAGCAGTACCTATACCCTCCGCGGGAACTCCTACGAGCAGTACTTC.

The chain joins TRBV27 to TRBJ2-5; no definite D call. The CDR3 is 14 residues long. In germline, CDR1 is MNHEY, CDR2 SMNVEV (reference sequence). Trimming removed 2 bases at V and 2 bases at J, with 9 bases between. The CDR3 nucleotides read TGTGCCAGCAGTTTAGGGCACGAACAAGAGACCCAGTACTTC. This codes for CASSLGHEQETQYF.

The CDR3 coding sequence is TGTGCCAGCAGTTACTCGGCGGGAATGGCGCAGTATTTT. Translated: CASSYSAGMAQYF. This rearrangement joins TRBV6-6 to TRBJ2-3, with a weak D call TRBD2 (6 bases). The CDR3 length is 13 residues. CDR1 MNHNY and CDR2 SVGAGI come from the germline V gene (reference sequence). The V end lost 0 bases, the J end lost 10 bases, and 11 bases lay between the germline ends.

The chain combines TRBV19 with TRBJ1-1; possibly TRBD1 for D (5 bases). Per germline, CDR1 LNHDA and CDR2 SQIVND (reference sequence). Trimming removed 3 bases from V and 1 base from J, with 27 bases in between. This CDR3 contains 20 residues. DNA of the CDR3: TGTGCCAGTAGTATTTTTTTGGCAGGGAGGAAACTTAATAGGAACACTGAAGCTTTCTTT. It is translated as CASSIFLAGRKLNRNTEAFF.

The chain links TRBV29-1 to TRBJ2-5, with unresolved D. Germline V gives CDR1 SQVTM, CDR2 ANQGSEA. V lost 4 bases, J lost 2 bases, and 8 bases lay in between. This CDR3 spans 12 amino acids. CDR3 nucleotide sequence: TGCAGCGTTGGGAGACTTCAAGAGACCCAGTACTTC. Translating gives CSVGRLQETQYF.

This clone was observed a handful of times. The chain joins TRBV4-3 to TRBJ2-3; 10 bases fit TRBD2. CDR3 length: 15 residues. The germline CDR1 and CDR2 sequences are LGHNA and YSLEER. J gave up 8 bases and V 6 bases, and 11 bases lay outside the gene matches. The CDR3 is CASSPQSGGAGTQYF. CDR3 bases: TGCGCCAGCAGTCCCCAAAGCGGGGGGGCGGGTACGCAGTATTTT.

This chain links TRBV21-1 with TRBJ2-7; TRBD1 is the table's D call, not checked against the DNA. TRBV21-1 is labeled a pseudogene. CDR3 length equals 14 residues. The CDR3 DNA reads as TGTGCCAGCAGCAAAGGCAAGGACATCCACGAGCAGTACTTC. It specifies CASSKGKDIHEQYF.

The V call is TRBV29-1, the J call TRBJ1-1; D call uncertain. CDR1 is SQVTM and CDR2 is ANQGSEA in the germline V gene. The CDR3 runs 13 residues. Between the trimmed V and J ends, which lost 3 bases and 5 bases, there was a span of 13 bases. CDR3 amino acids: CSVEGQRRTEAFF. CDR3 coding DNA: TGCAGCGTTGAGGGCCAGAGGAGGACTGAAGCTTTCTTT. The full variable domain, rest sourced from reference TRBV29-1 and TRBJ1-1, is SAVISQKPSRDICQRGTSLTIQCQVDSQVTMMFWYRQQPGQSLTLIATANQGSEATYESGFVIDKFPISRPNLTFSTLTVSNMSPEDSSIYLCSVEGQRRTEAFFGQGTRLTVV.

The chain has TRBV7-9 and TRBJ1-1, with D unclear. The V and J ends lost 1 base and 3 bases respectively, with 9 bases between them. The CDR3 spans 14 residues. The germline V gene has CDR1 SEHNR and CDR2 FQNEAQ (reference sequence). The chain's CDR3 is CASSLESGDTEAFF. Written as DNA, the CDR3 is TGTGCCAGCAGCTTAGAGTCCGGGGACACTGAAGCTTTCTTT.

The CDR3 region has the DNA TGTGCCAGCAGTTCCATACTAGCGGGAGGAACAGATACGCAGTATTTT. Translated: CASSSILAGGTDTQYF. V usage is TRBV6-8 and J usage is TRBJ2-3; TRBD2 aligns across 12 bases. Germline CDR1 MNHGY, CDR2 SAAAGT. J lost 3 bases, V lost 4 bases, and 5 bases had no gene match. The CDR3 runs 16 residues.

This chain joins TRBV7-8 and TRBJ1-1; 11 positions match TRBD1. The V segment lost 4 bases and the J segment 1 base; nucleotides outside the gene matches: 5. The CDR3 has 16 residues. Per the germline V gene, CDR1 is SGHVS and CDR2 is FQNEAQ. The CDR3 spells CASSSGTGGENTEAFF. CDR3 DNA: TGTGCCAGCAGCTCCGGGACAGGGGGGGAGAACACTGAAGCTTTCTTT.

The J gene is TRBJ1-1, the V gene TRBV30, with D tentatively TRBD1 (5 bases). The CDR3 has 14 residues. Trimming removed 1 base from V and 6 bases from J, with 15 bases in between. Germline V lookup: CDR1 GTSNPN, CDR2 SVGIG (reference sequence). The CDR3 here is CAWSAGRAKPEAFF. The CDR3 DNA follows: TGTGCCTGGAGTGCGGGCAGGGCCAAGCCTGAAGCTTTCTTT.

The V call is TRBV18, the J call TRBJ2-5; TRBD1 matches at 9 bases. The V gene end was trimmed by 3 bases and the J gene end by 5 bases; junction bases not matched to a gene: 7. The germline CDR1 and CDR2 sequences are KGHSH and LQKENI. The CDR3 runs to 15 residues. In DNA, the CDR3 is TGTGCCAGCTCACCCGGACAGGGGAGGTGGGAGACCCAGTACTTC. It is translated as CASSPGQGRWETQYF.

V usage is TRBV18 and J usage is TRBJ2-1; 13 bases fit TRBD2. The CDR3 runs 15 residues. Germline CDR1 KGHSH, CDR2 LQKENI. V shed 6 bases, J shed 8 bases, and the junction held 7 bases outside the gene matches. This CDR3 reads CASSPPGLAGHEQFF. In DNA, the CDR3 is TGTGCCAGCTCCCCTCCGGGACTAGCGGGACATGAGCAGTTCTTC.